This T cell receptor (beta chain) was captured by sequencing in a study of neoadjuvant anti-PD-1 for oral cavity cancer. Trimming stripped 1 base from V and 15 bases from J, with 21 bases between. Germline V CDR1 and CDR2: LNHNV, YYDKDF (reference sequence). The CDR3 consists of 15 residues. This clone was observed a few times. Time point defined: after neoadjuvant nivolumab, at surgical resection. Stage II-IVA oral cavity squamous cell carcinoma was new and untreated by systemic or radiation therapy. Measured with immunoSEQ multiplex PCR; TCRdb has only the in-frame clones, and not every one. The sample consists of some 15,000 clones, 40% of them appearing once.

The sample was tumor tissue, taken after nivolumab (anti-PD-1) treatment. The clonotype comes from a person between 40 and 85 years old with oral cavity squamous cell carcinoma. The chain uses TRBV15 and TRBJ2-2, with a tentative D call TRBD1 (6 bases). CDR3 residues: CATSRGPGQGSSVFF. CDR3 DNA sequence: TGTGCCACCAGCAGAGGCCCCGGGCAGGGGTCAAGTGTGTTTTTT. Full variable domain (missing parts from reference TRBV15 and TRBJ2-2): DAMVIQNPRYQVTQFGKPVTLSCSQTLNHNVMYWYQQKSSQAPKLLFHYYDKDFNNEADTPDNFQSRRPNTSFCFLDIRSPGLGDTAMYLCATSRGPGQGSSVFFGEGSRLTVL.